This TCR beta chain was recorded in a study of cytomegalovirus exposure and HLA in healthy donors. The PCR employed 60 Vbeta primers together with 13 Jbeta primers. Clones were read by immunoSEQ multiplex PCR, and TCRdb kept only the in-frame ones, dropping some. The table lists 150,000 to 250,000 clones, 82% of them singletons. Overall study results and limits: By HLA locus, TCR association rates varied in a later analysis, with DRB1 showing the most and HLA-C the fewest. The study recorded 150 to 200 TCR beta chains that were cytomegalovirus-associated. As a later analysis showed, several of the most significant clusters appeared to be linked to common viral pathogens. Presence/absence analyses treated sequencing depth as roughly uniform across donors.

As concerns this clone: No antigen is known for it. The same CDR3 arises from other DNA sequences in this sample as well.

Germline-derived CDR1 and CDR2 are MNHEY and SMNVEV (reference sequence). V dropped 6 bases and J dropped 7; count of bases not matched to a gene: 3. The CDR3 covers 14 residues. This chain links TRBV27 with TRBJ1-6; TRBD1 agrees at 10 bases. This TCR came from a woman aged 45-59 years in good health and CMV-seropositive. The sample was PBMCs. DNA for the CDR3: TGTGCCAGCAGCCGGGACAGGGGAAATTCACCCCTCCACTTT. Its translation is CASSRDRGNSPLHF.